This TCR beta chain came from a study of graft-versus-host responses after intestinal transplantation. The wider study: Every recipient had anti-thymocyte globulin induction and around 3 years of tacrolimus plus steroids.

Data came from immunoSEQ multiplex PCR; TCRdb stores just in-frame clones and leaves some out. The data hold about 81,000 clones, with 85% to 95% observed a single time. After removal of 3 bases from V and 7 bases from J, the junction contained 11 bases not matched to a gene. The CDR3 totals 16 residues. Germline assignment: CDR1 GTSNPN and CDR2 SVGIG (reference sequence). Notes on this clone: Its antigen is not known.

This clonotype originated in a human donor who was the organ donor for an intestinal transplant. The sample was unstimulated CD4+ T cells sorted from spleen or lymph node cells, taken before transplant. The chain couples TRBV30 to TRBJ1-6; 8 bases agree with TRBD1. CDR3 coding DNA: TGTGCCTGGAGACCAGACAGGGGCGCTGGAAATTCACCCCTCCACTTT. Translating it yields CAWRPDRGAGNSPLHF.